The rows below give T cell receptor beta chains drawn from one sample of a study of CD8+CD57+ T cells in acquired aplastic anemia. TCRdb ran MiXCR on the reads and lists one entry per CDR3 protein. The data show roughly 200,000 distinct CDR3 sequences, 50% to 70% seen once. The specimen was sorted CD4+, CD8+, or CD8+CD57+ T cells (not recorded which) from PBMCs. The receptors were sampled from a human donor with aplastic anemia. Each CDR3 is given with its conserved first and last residue. Fields, in order: D gene, V gene, J gene, clone size, CDR3 DNA, CDR3 protein. A D gene is named only where the DNA matches it firmly. Expanded clones are given a class, and other clones once, few, many or no size at all.

d_call: .
v_call: TRBV19
j_call: TRBJ1-2
clone_size: .
cdr3_nt: TGTGCCAGTAGTATAGACTTCGGCCTTTTGGGCTACACCTTC
cdr3_aa: CASSIDFGLLGYTF

d_call: TRBD2
v_call: TRBV20-1
j_call: TRBJ2-1
clone_size: .
cdr3_nt: TGCAGTGCCCTTCCAACCGGGACTAGCGTCTACAATGAGCAGTTCTTC
cdr3_aa: CSALPTGTSVYNEQFF

d_call: TRBD2
v_call: TRBV2
j_call: TRBJ2-5
clone_size: few
cdr3_nt: TGTGCCAGCAGTCGAGGACTAGGAGGGACCCAGTACTTC
cdr3_aa: CASSRGLGGTQYF

d_call: .
v_call: TRBV20-1
j_call: TRBJ1-6
clone_size: .
cdr3_nt: TGCAGTGCTAGAGTAACGAGCTCCTATAATTCACCCCTCCACTTT
cdr3_aa: CSARVTSSYNSPLHF

d_call: TRBD1
v_call: TRBV2
j_call: TRBJ2-6
clone_size: .
cdr3_nt: TGTGCCAGCAGAGCTACAGGGGGATCCCTCAGTGGGGCCAACGTCCTGACTTTC
cdr3_aa: CASRATGGSLSGANVLTF

d_call: TRBD1
v_call: TRBV7-9
j_call: TRBJ2-1
clone_size: .
cdr3_nt: TGTGCCAGCAGCATACCGACAGGGGAGCTTGAGCAGTTCTTC
cdr3_aa: CASSIPTGELEQFF

d_call: .
v_call: TRBV7-9
j_call: TRBJ1-1
clone_size: .
cdr3_nt: TGTGCCAGCAGCTTGGGTAGGGCGGGGGACACTGAAGCTTTCTTT
cdr3_aa: CASSLGRAGDTEAFF

d_call: TRBD1
v_call: TRBV15
j_call: TRBJ2-1
clone_size: .
cdr3_nt: TGTGCCACCAGCAGACCATTTCCGGGACAGGGGGCGCTTATCGATGAGCAGTTCTTC
cdr3_aa: CATSRPFPGQGALIDEQFF

d_call: TRBD1
v_call: TRBV7-2
j_call: TRBJ2-3
clone_size: .
cdr3_nt: TGTGACAGCAGCTTGAGGACAGGGGGCGCAGATACGCAGTATTTT
cdr3_aa: CDSSLRTGGADTQYF

d_call: .
v_call: TRBV6-2/TRBV6-3
j_call: TRBJ1-4
clone_size: .
cdr3_nt: TGTGCCAGCAGTTACTTGGGGACTAATGAAAAACTGTTTTTT
cdr3_aa: CASSYLGTNEKLFF

d_call: .
v_call: TRBV12-5
j_call: TRBJ1-2
clone_size: .
cdr3_nt: TGTGCCACTTGGGGGCAGGGGAACTATGGCTACACCTTC
cdr3_aa: CATWGQGNYGYTF

d_call: TRBD2
v_call: TRBV9
j_call: TRBJ2-2
clone_size: many
cdr3_nt: TGTGCCAGCAGCGTAGATAGCGGGGGGGCGAACACCGGGGAGCTGTTTTTT
cdr3_aa: CASSVDSGGANTGELFF

d_call: .
v_call: TRBV11-2
j_call: TRBJ2-3
clone_size: .
cdr3_nt: TGTGCCAGCAGCACCTCCAAGGATACGCAGTATTTT
cdr3_aa: CASSTSKDTQYF

d_call: .
v_call: TRBV7-9
j_call: TRBJ2-7
clone_size: medium-sized
cdr3_nt: TGTGCCAGCAGCTTTAGGGACTGGGGGAGGTACGAGCAGTACTTC
cdr3_aa: CASSFRDWGRYEQYF

d_call: .
v_call: TRBV20-1
j_call: TRBJ2-1
clone_size: few
cdr3_nt: TGCAGTGCTCCCCAGGGTACGGACTACAATGAGCAGTTCTTC
cdr3_aa: CSAPQGTDYNEQFF

d_call: TRBD1
v_call: TRBV24-1
j_call: TRBJ2-1
clone_size: .
cdr3_nt: TGTGCCACCAGTGATGCACGTGGGACAGGGCATAATGAGCAGTTCTTC
cdr3_aa: CATSDARGTGHNEQFF

d_call: .
v_call: TRBV6-5
j_call: TRBJ1-1
clone_size: .
cdr3_nt: TGTGCCAGCAAGGCATTTTTGAACACTGAAGCTTTCTTT
cdr3_aa: CASKAFLNTEAFF

d_call: .
v_call: TRBV7-4
j_call: TRBJ1-3
clone_size: .
cdr3_nt: TGTGCCAGCAGCTTCAGGGGTTCATCTGGAAACACCATATATTTT
cdr3_aa: CASSFRGSSGNTIYF

d_call: .
v_call: TRBV24-1
j_call: TRBJ2-7
clone_size: once
cdr3_nt: TGTGCCACCAGTGGGACGGGGACCTACGAGCAGTACTTC
cdr3_aa: CATSGTGTYEQYF

d_call: TRBD2
v_call: TRBV15
j_call: TRBJ2-1
clone_size: .
cdr3_nt: TGTGCCACCAGCAGCCTCTGGGCGGGGGGCGAGTGGAATGAGCAGTTATTC
cdr3_aa: CATSSLWAGGEWNEQLF

d_call: .
v_call: TRBV15
j_call: TRBJ1-2
clone_size: .
cdr3_nt: TGTGCCACCAGCAGAGATGTCCAAGAGGGGTCAAACTATGGCTACACCTTC
cdr3_aa: CATSRDVQEGSNYGYTF

d_call: TRBD1
v_call: TRBV7-4
j_call: TRBJ2-7
clone_size: .
cdr3_nt: TGTGCCAGCAGCTTAGAAGGGACAGTTAACTCCTACGAGCAGTACTTC
cdr3_aa: CASSLEGTVNSYEQYF

d_call: TRBD1
v_call: TRBV29-1
j_call: TRBJ1-2
clone_size: .
cdr3_nt: TGCAGCGTTGAGGGACAGGGGAAGGGCTACACCTTC
cdr3_aa: CSVEGQGKGYTF

d_call: .
v_call: TRBV29-1
j_call: TRBJ2-3
clone_size: .
cdr3_nt: TGCAGCGTTCCTGACTACACAGATACGCAGTATTTT
cdr3_aa: CSVPDYTDTQYF

d_call: TRBD1
v_call: TRBV2
j_call: TRBJ1-5
clone_size: .
cdr3_nt: TGTGCCAGCAGTTTACGGGACAGGGATAATCAGCCCCAGCATTTT
cdr3_aa: CASSLRDRDNQPQHF

d_call: TRBD1
v_call: TRBV5-1
j_call: TRBJ1-6
clone_size: .
cdr3_nt: TGCGCCAGCAGCTACCAGACAGGGCGCGATTCACCCCTCCACTTT
cdr3_aa: CASSYQTGRDSPLHF

d_call: TRBD1
v_call: TRBV7-6
j_call: TRBJ1-4
clone_size: .
cdr3_nt: TGTGCCAGCAGCCCAGGGGGTCAGAATGAAAAACTGTTTTTT
cdr3_aa: CASSPGGQNEKLFF

d_call: TRBD1
v_call: TRBV7-2
j_call: TRBJ2-5
clone_size: once
cdr3_nt: TGTGCCAGCAGCTCGTCCCCCGGGACAGGTGAAGAGACCCAGTACTTC
cdr3_aa: CASSSSPGTGEETQYF

d_call: TRBD1
v_call: TRBV10-2
j_call: TRBJ1-3
clone_size: few
cdr3_nt: TGCGCCAGCAGCGACGGACAGGGGGCTGGAAACACCATATATTTT
cdr3_aa: CASSDGQGAGNTIYF

d_call: .
v_call: TRBV5-6
j_call: TRBJ1-6
clone_size: few
cdr3_nt: TGTGCCAGCAGCTTGCCTAATTCACCCCTCCACTTT
cdr3_aa: CASSLPNSPLHF

d_call: TRBD1
v_call: TRBV2
j_call: TRBJ2-2
clone_size: .
cdr3_nt: TGTGCCACCAGTGATCCCAGACAGGGAAACACCGGGGAGCTGTTTTTT
cdr3_aa: CATSDPRQGNTGELFF

d_call: TRBD2
v_call: TRBV20-1
j_call: TRBJ2-2
clone_size: .
cdr3_nt: TGCAGTGCTAGAGATCTGCGGGGGGGGGACACCGGGGAGCTGTTTTTT
cdr3_aa: CSARDLRGGDTGELFF

d_call: TRBD1
v_call: TRBV28
j_call: TRBJ1-5
clone_size: .
cdr3_nt: TGTGCCAGCAGTTTACGGACAGGGGGCGGTCAGCCCCAGCATTTT
cdr3_aa: CASSLRTGGGQPQHF

d_call: .
v_call: TRBV29-1
j_call: TRBJ2-1
clone_size: few
cdr3_nt: TGCAGCGTGGGACTGGGACAGAAGGTATACAATGAGCAGTTCTTC
cdr3_aa: CSVGLGQKVYNEQFF

d_call: .
v_call: TRBV2
j_call: TRBJ2-3
clone_size: .
cdr3_nt: TGTGCCAGCAGAAGGGACACCACAGATACGCAGTATTTT
cdr3_aa: CASRRDTTDTQYF

d_call: TRBD2
v_call: TRBV20-1
j_call: TRBJ2-1
clone_size: many
cdr3_nt: TGCAGTGCTAGAGGACTAGCGGGAAATGAGCAGTTCTTC
cdr3_aa: CSARGLAGNEQFF

d_call: .
v_call: TRBV7-9
j_call: TRBJ1-5
clone_size: once
cdr3_nt: TGTGCCGCTGGGGGTGGCGCGGGCAATCAGCCCCAGCATTTT
cdr3_aa: CAAGGGAGNQPQHF